The rows below give T cell receptor beta chains drawn from one sample of a study of blood T cell repertoires in COVID-19. The method was immunoSEQ multiplex PCR; TCRdb's version includes in-frame clones alone and lacks a portion of them. The table lists approximately 120,000 clones, less than 90% of them singletons, with 15% to 20% in the top ten. Material: PBMCs or T cells enriched from blood (not recorded which). These receptor sequences come from a young man who had recovered from COVID-19. Both conserved end residues are trimmed from each CDR3. Size values are once, few and many counts, or a class for expanded clones, and some rows have none.

cdr3_length	j_call	v_call	clone_size	cdr3_aa
13	TRBJ1-4	TRBV28	few	ASSLSPDTGEKLF
10	TRBJ1-1	TRBV2	NA	ASSSQDTEAF
11	TRBJ2-3	TRBV18	NA	ASSPGDTDTQY
14	TRBJ1-1	TRBV27	NA	ASSIFHRGSWTEAF
10	TRBJ2-1	TRBV30	once	AWGNNVDEQF
17	TRBJ2-1	TRBV7-9	NA	ASSTGLAGALSSYNEQF
16	TRBJ2-2	TRBV7-9	NA	ASSLGPHGTANTGELF
13	TRBJ1-6	TRBV6-5	NA	ASRDWTGSNSPLH
8	TRBJ1-2	TRBV29-1	few	SVDPGGYT
10	TRBJ2-3	TRBV2	few	ASSSKRDTQY
11	TRBJ2-3	TRBV12-3/TRBV12-4	once	ASGTGITDTQY
14	TRBJ1-4	TRBV28	NA	ASSPTGDPTNEKLF
13	TRBJ2-2	TRBV6-5	many	ASNPDRGVTGELF
13	TRBJ2-1	TRBV7-9	NA	ASSLRDYTLPEQF
11	TRBJ2-7	TRBV2	NA	ASTGQGGYEQY
13	TRBJ1-5	TRBV19	NA	ASSIDGSGTLPQH
12	TRBJ1-3	TRBV6-5	NA	ASSPEESGNTIY
10	TRBJ1-5	TRBV27	NA	ASSFNNQPQH
14	TRBJ2-2	TRBV6-5	NA	ASSWERQGAGGELF